A selection of T cell receptor beta chains follows, all from one sample in a study of cytomegalovirus exposure and HLA in healthy donors. Data came from immunoSEQ multiplex PCR; TCRdb stores just in-frame clones and leaves some out. Of some 200,000 clones in the sample, 82% were seen once. Source material: PBMCs. The receptors come from a middle-aged woman in good health and CMV-seronegative. The CDR3 runs from the conserved cysteine through the conserved F or W. The order of the fields is D gene, J gene, V gene, clone size, CDR3 DNA, CDR3 protein. D genes are given only for firm matches. Some rows have no size entry. The others give once, few or many, or a class for an expanded clone.

>TRBD2|TRBJ2-2|TRBV5-1|medium-sized
TGCGCCAGCAGCCCCGAGGGACTAGCGGGAATGGGGTTTACGGGGGAGCTGTTTTTT
CASSPEGLAGMGFTGELFF
>-|TRBJ2-2|TRBV2|-
TGTGCCAGCCAAACCCGGGACATCAAGACGAACACCGGGGAGCTGTTTTTT
CASQTRDIKTNTGELFF
>-|TRBJ1-2|TRBV30|-
TGTGCCTGGAGCCCTCGGGTCCGGGGATACTATGGCTACACCTTC
CAWSPRVRGYYGYTF
>-|TRBJ2-7|TRBV7-5|-
TGTGTCAGAAGCTTATTTCAGGGGCACGAGCAGTACTTC
CVRSLFQGHEQYF
>-|TRBJ2-7|TRBV4-1|-
TGCGCCAGCAGCCAAGATTTCAGGGGTCCTTTCGACGAGCAGTACTTC
CASSQDFRGPFDEQYF
>TRBD2|TRBJ2-7|TRBV12-5|-
TGTGCTAGTGGCTCCGGGACTAGCGGGACCGAGCAGTACTTC
CASGSGTSGTEQYF
>TRBD1|TRBJ2-7|TRBV5-1|-
TGCGCCAGCAGCAGGGGCCGGGACAGATCCTACGAGCAGTACTTC
CASSRGRDRSYEQYF
>-|TRBJ2-7|TRBV6-4|-
TGTGCCAGCATTCGGCAGGTAAAACCTTACGAGCAGTACTTC
CASIRQVKPYEQYF
>TRBD2|TRBJ2-1|TRBV4-1|once
TGCGCCAGCAGCCAGACAGGGACTAGCGGTCGAAATGAGCAGTTCTTC
CASSQTGTSGRNEQFF
>-|TRBJ2-7|TRBV19|-
TGTGCCAGTAGTAACCCGCGACACTCCTACGAGCAGTACTTC
CASSNPRHSYEQYF
>-|TRBJ2-1|TRBV25-1|once
TGTGCCAGCAGTGCTGAGTACTACAATGAGCAGTTCTTC
CASSAEYYNEQFF